These T cell receptor beta chains were read from a single sample in a study of T cell repertoires in aging, cancer and after chemotherapy. A single record per CDR3 protein comes from TCRdb applying MiXCR to the multiplex PCR reads. This sample carries several thousand distinct CDR3 sequences, roughly 25% of them seen once, and the ten largest clones take roughly 30%. What was sequenced was blood. The receptors were gathered from a human donor in good health. The donor label of this sample is uncertain. The CDR3 runs from the conserved cysteine through the conserved F or W. D genes are given only for firm matches.

>TRBJ1-5|TRBV20-1|TRBD1
TGCAGTGCTAGAGACAGGGGGGGCAATCAGCCCCAGCATTTT
CSARDRGGNQPQHF
>TRBJ2-2|TRBV5-1|NA
TGCGCCAGCAGTCACGGCGACACCGGGGAGCTGTTTTTT
CASSHGDTGELFF
>TRBJ1-5|TRBV30|NA
TGTGCCTGGAGTCTAAGTAGGAACTTCAGAGGGGGGGATCAGCCCCAGCATTTT
CAWSLSRNFRGGDQPQHF